The rows below give T cell receptor beta chains drawn from one sample of a study of blood T cell repertoires in COVID-19. The protocol was immunoSEQ multiplex PCR, while the TCRdb copy is restricted to in-frame clones and leaves out a portion. The sample lists about 110,000 clones; 60% to 80% were seen once. The sequencing input was peripheral blood. Source of these receptors: a woman aged 80 or over with active or convalescent COVID-19. Both conserved end residues are part of each CDR3. The order of the fields is J gene, clone size, D gene, V gene, CDR3 DNA, CDR3 protein. The D gene is left open where the match is weak. Size values are once, few and many counts, or a class for expanded clones, and some rows have none.

TRBJ1-4 NA TRBD1 TRBV2 TGTGCCAGCAGTAAAACGACAGGGATAAATGAAAAACTGTTTTTT CASSKTTGINEKLFF
TRBJ2-3 NA TRBD2 TRBV10-1 TGCGCCAGCAGTGAGCGGCTAGCGGGGACGCAGTATTTT CASSERLAGTQYF
TRBJ2-1 few TRBD2 TRBV10-3 TGTGCCATCAGTGAGTCGGGGACTAGCGGGGATGAGCAGTTCTTC CAISESGTSGDEQFF
TRBJ2-2 few TRBD1 TRBV7-3 TGTGCCAGCAGCCCCCAGGGGGCGTTAACCGGGGAGCTGTTTTTT CASSPQGALTGELFF
TRBJ2-3 NA TRBD2 TRBV7-2 TGTGCCAGCAGCTTAGCCGCGGGAGTCTCAGATACGCAGTATTTT CASSLAAGVSDTQYF
TRBJ2-2 NA TRBD1 TRBV28 TGTGCCAGCAGTTTGGAACAGGGGTACACCGGGGAGCTGTTTTTT CASSLEQGYTGELFF
TRBJ2-2 NA NA TRBV7-2 TGTGCCAGCAGCTTACTTCCTAGCGCCACCGGGGAGCTGTTTTTT CASSLLPSATGELFF
TRBJ2-7 NA NA TRBV4-3 TGCGCCAGCAGCCAAAGACGGTTATCCGGAGAAAGCTCCTACGAGCAGTACTTC CASSQRRLSGESSYEQYF
TRBJ2-5 few NA TRBV29-1 TGCAGCGTAGCTCTCGTTGAGACCCAGTACTTC CSVALVETQYF
TRBJ2-7 NA TRBD1 TRBV5-4 TGTGCCAGCAGCGATGGACAGGGCTCCTACGAGCAGTACTTC CASSDGQGSYEQYF
TRBJ1-5 NA NA TRBV6-6 TGTGCCAGCAGTCCGCGGCGAGCAGGGGACGATAGCCAGCCCCAGCATTTT CASSPRRAGDDSQPQHF
TRBJ1-5 NA NA TRBV2 TGTGCCAGCAGTGCTACTGAACCGCGGACGGGGTCTCAGCCCCAGCATTTT CASSATEPRTGSQPQHF
TRBJ1-2 NA NA TRBV5-1 TGCGCCAGCAGCTTGAGTGGGGCCTTCGGCTATGGCTACACCTTC CASSLSGAFGYGYTF
TRBJ2-1 NA NA TRBV6-5 TGTGCCAGCAGTTACGGTTTATCGGACAATGAGCAGTTCTTC CASSYGLSDNEQFF
TRBJ1-5 NA TRBD1 TRBV27 TGTGCCAGCAGCTTACTCCCTTTGGGCAGGGGGCTTCAGCCCCAGCATTTT CASSLLPLGRGLQPQHF
TRBJ2-6 few NA TRBV13 TGTGCCAGCAGCACACTAAGGGGCGGACAGGGAGGGCGAGCTGGGGCCAACGTCCTGACTTTC CASSTLRGGQGGRAGANVLTF
TRBJ2-2 few TRBD2 TRBV11-2 TGTGCCAGCCCACATGGTCATGGCGGGAGTACCGGGGAGCTGTTTTTT CASPHGHGGSTGELFF
TRBJ2-1 once TRBD2 TRBV24-1 TGTGCCACCAGTGACCCGAAACTAGCGGGAGGTACCTACAATGAGCAGTTCTTC CATSDPKLAGGTYNEQFF
TRBJ2-7 NA NA TRBV29-1 TGCAGCGTTGAAGGAGACGCCGGGTTTTTGTACTTC CSVEGDAGFLYF
TRBJ2-1 NA NA TRBV29-1 TGCAGCGCCCAAAACAATGAGCAGTTCTTC CSAQNNEQFF
TRBJ2-5 NA NA TRBV4-2 TGTGCCAGCAGCCAAGGAGCAGGGTATCGCCAAGAGACCCAGTACTTC CASSQGAGYRQETQYF
TRBJ2-7 NA NA TRBV5-4 TGTGCCAGCAGCTTGGAACAGGGTGGGGGCTACGAGCAGTACTTC CASSLEQGGGYEQYF
TRBJ2-3 NA NA TRBV11-2 TGTGCCAGCAGCCTAGGCGGACACATTGCAGATACGCAGTATTTT CASSLGGHIADTQYF
TRBJ2-1 NA TRBD2 TRBV7-9 TGTGCCAGCAGCTTAAGGACTAGCGGGAGGGTGATCTATGAGCAGTTCTTC CASSLRTSGRVIYEQFF
TRBJ2-2 NA TRBD1 TRBV5-1 TGCGCCAGCAGCTTGGTCGGACAGGGGGCGAACACCGGGGAGCTGTTTTTT CASSLVGQGANTGELFF
TRBJ1-6 NA NA TRBV30 TGTGCCTGGAAGGACAGAAAAGGGGATAATTCACCCCTCCACTTT CAWKDRKGDNSPLHF
TRBJ2-7 once TRBD2 TRBV19 TGTGCCAGTAGTCCCAGACTAGCGGGACTGAGCTCCTACGAGCAGTACTTC CASSPRLAGLSSYEQYF
TRBJ1-2 NA TRBD1 TRBV19 TGTGCCAGTAGTCCGGCCGGGACAGGCTATGGCTACACCTTC CASSPAGTGYGYTF
TRBJ2-2 NA TRBD1 TRBV10-2 TGCGCCAGCAGGCCGGGACAGGGGACCGGGGAGCTGTTTTTT CASRPGQGTGELFF
TRBJ1-1 NA NA TRBV20-1 TGCAGTGCTAGTAAGGGGTTGAACACTGAAGCTTTCTTT CSASKGLNTEAFF
TRBJ1-2 NA NA TRBV7-9 TGTGCCAGCAGCTCCTTTCGACAGCGAGATAACTATGGCTACACCTTC CASSSFRQRDNYGYTF
TRBJ2-7 NA NA TRBV24-1 TGTGCCACCAGTGATCGCTCCTACAGCTACGAGCAGTACTTC CATSDRSYSYEQYF
TRBJ1-6 NA TRBD1 TRBV2 TGTGCCAGCAGTGACAAGTACAGGGGCCCTGATTCACCCCTCCACTTT CASSDKYRGPDSPLHF
TRBJ2-2 few TRBD2 TRBV7-8 TGTGCCAGCGACGGGGGCGGGAGGTGGTCGGAAGCCGGGGAGCTGTTTTTT CASDGGGRWSEAGELFF
TRBJ2-7 NA TRBD1 TRBV15 TGTGCCACCAGCAGGCCCTTGGGGGCACAGGGGTTCCTCTACGAGCAGTACTTC CATSRPLGAQGFLYEQYF
TRBJ1-1 NA NA TRBV2 TGTGCCAGCAGCAAGAGAAGCAGGGACACTGAAGCTTTCTTT CASSKRSRDTEAFF
TRBJ2-1 NA TRBD2 TRBV5-6 TGTGCCAGCAGCTTGGAACTAGCGGGACTTAATCATGAGCAGTTCTTC CASSLELAGLNHEQFF
TRBJ2-1 NA TRBD2 TRBV5-1 TGCGCCAGCAGCCCGGGACTAGTTATGGATGAGCAGTTCTTC CASSPGLVMDEQFF
TRBJ1-3 NA NA TRBV7-9 TGTGCCAGCAGCTTAAGGCAGGGCTCTGGAAACACCATATATTTT CASSLRQGSGNTIYF
TRBJ2-7 NA TRBD1 TRBV5-1 TGCGCCAGCAGCAGTGACAGGGGGGGCGAGCAGTACTTC CASSSDRGGEQYF
TRBJ2-6 NA TRBD2 TRBV27 TGTGCCAGCAGTAGACTAGCGGGAGTAAATTCTGGGGCCAACGTCCTGACTTTC CASSRLAGVNSGANVLTF
TRBJ1-5 NA NA TRBV15 TGTGCCACCAGCAGCCCCCCAGGGTCGCGGAATCAGCCCCAGCATTTT CATSSPPGSRNQPQHF
TRBJ2-1 NA NA TRBV24-1 TGTGCCACCAGTGTGAGCGACGATGAGCAGTTCTTC CATSVSDDEQFF
TRBJ2-7 few TRBD2 TRBV27 TGTGCCAGCAGATCCGCTCTAGCGGGAGGCGGGGAGCAGTACTTC CASRSALAGGGEQYF
TRBJ2-5 NA NA TRBV6-5 TGTGCCAGCAGTCGGGAGCGACCGATCCAAGAGACCCAGTACTTC CASSRERPIQETQYF
TRBJ2-7 NA NA TRBV5-4 TGTGCCAGCAGCCCGAAACATACAGGGATATACGAGCAGTACTTC CASSPKHTGIYEQYF
TRBJ2-1 NA TRBD2 TRBV7-9 TGTGCCAGCAGCCGGCCGGGACTAGCGGGAGCACTTGAGCAGTTCTTC CASSRPGLAGALEQFF
TRBJ2-5 few TRBD2 TRBV2 TGTGCCAGCAGTGAAGCGCTTCGGGGGAGCGGGAGATCGAGGGAGACCCAGTACTTC CASSEALRGSGRSRETQYF
TRBJ2-5 NA NA TRBV12-1 TGTGCCAGCAGCTTTAGCGGGAGGCCTCCCTTGGAGACCCAGTACTTC CASSFSGRPPLETQYF
TRBJ1-2 NA NA TRBV29-1 TGCAGCGCTAAGACAGGATCCAACTATGGCTACACCTTC CSAKTGSNYGYTF
TRBJ2-2 NA NA TRBV24-1 TGTGCCACCAGTGATTCGGGCAGGGGGGCGAACACCGGGGAGCTGTTTTTT CATSDSGRGANTGELFF
TRBJ2-1 NA TRBD2 TRBV5-1 TGCGCCAGCAGCTTGACGGGGGGGACCTACAATGAGCAGTTCTTC CASSLTGGTYNEQFF
TRBJ2-3 NA TRBD2 TRBV30 TGTGCCTGGAGTAAAAGCGGGAGGCCAGATACGCAGTATTTT CAWSKSGRPDTQYF
TRBJ2-1 NA TRBD2 TRBV5-1 TGCGCCAGCAGCTTGAGCTTAGCGGGAGATTTGTCCTACAATGAGCAGTTCTTC CASSLSLAGDLSYNEQFF
TRBJ1-4 NA NA TRBV25-1 TGTGCCAGCAGTGGACAGTTGATTAATGAAAAACTGTTTTTT CASSGQLINEKLFF
TRBJ2-1 NA NA TRBV7-3 TGTGCCAGCAGCTTAACGGGCTATGAGCAGTTCTTC CASSLTGYEQFF
TRBJ1-5 NA NA TRBV7-9 TGTGCCAGCAGCTTTGACCTGGTCGGGCAGCCCCAGCATTTT CASSFDLVGQPQHF
TRBJ1-2 NA TRBD1 TRBV7-8 TGTGCCAGCAGCCGACCCGGGACAGGGAACTATGGCTACACCTTC CASSRPGTGNYGYTF
TRBJ2-2 NA TRBD2 TRBV7-9 TGTGCCAGCAGCCAGACTAGCGGGAGCCTGAACACCGGGGAGCTGTTTTTT CASSQTSGSLNTGELFF